This T cell receptor (beta chain) was identified during a study of blood T cell repertoires in COVID-19. Study context: Samples representing acute and convalescent COVID-19 were sourced from the United States, Italy and Spain. T cells, B-cell-depleted T cells, or PBMCs supplied cDNA or gDNA.

Trimming cost V 6 bases and J 1 base, with 9 bases left between them. The CDR3 is 13 residues long. Germline assignment: CDR1 KGHSH and CDR2 LQKENI. Per the original methods: From reference gene primer amplification, estimates of nucleated cell counts were derived. Assay: immunoSEQ multiplex PCR; the TCRdb copy retains only in-frame clones and omits some. D and trimming were read from the DNA, whereas the V and J calls and clone size are those reported in that table. The table includes 88,000 or so clones, approximately 87% detected once. The chain has TRBV18 and TRBJ1-2; D gene uncertain. This clonotype originated in a human donor in a cohort sampled during active COVID-19. Sequenced sample: peripheral blood. This CDR3 is CASSPDNNYGYTF. The CDR3 nucleotides read TGTGCCAGCTCCCCTGACAATAACTATGGCTACACCTTC.